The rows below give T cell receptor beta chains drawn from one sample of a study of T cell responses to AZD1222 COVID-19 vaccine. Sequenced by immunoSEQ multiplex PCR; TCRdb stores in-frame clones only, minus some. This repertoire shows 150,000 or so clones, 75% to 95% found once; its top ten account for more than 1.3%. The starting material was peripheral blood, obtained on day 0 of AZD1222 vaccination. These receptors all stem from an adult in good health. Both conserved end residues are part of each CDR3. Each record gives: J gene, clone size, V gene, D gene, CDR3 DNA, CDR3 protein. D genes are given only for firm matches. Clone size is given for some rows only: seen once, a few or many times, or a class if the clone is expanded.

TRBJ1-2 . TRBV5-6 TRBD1 TGTGCCAGCAGCTCTACGGGACAGACCGCAACCTATGGCTACACCTTC CASSSTGQTATYGYTF
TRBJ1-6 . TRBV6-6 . TGTGCCAGCAGTCCGACTTCTTCAGGGAGCTCCTATAATTCACCCCTCCACTTT CASSPTSSGSSYNSPLHF
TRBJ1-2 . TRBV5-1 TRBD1 TGCGCCAGCAGTACAGGGGTAAGGGATGGCTACACCTTC CASSTGVRDGYTF
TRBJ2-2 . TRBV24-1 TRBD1 TGTGCCACCAGTCCTCGACAGGGGAGGCCCGGGGAGCTGTTTTTT CATSPRQGRPGELFF
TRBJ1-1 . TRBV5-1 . TGCGCCAGCAGCCTGGGGGGCGCATTGAATGAAGCTTTCTTT CASSLGGALNEAFF
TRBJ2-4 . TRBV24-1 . TGTGCCACCAGTGATGTCATTGCCCGAGCGGAGAACATTCAGTACTTC CATSDVIARAENIQYF
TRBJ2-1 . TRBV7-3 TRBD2 TGTGCCAGCAGCCTTAATCCTCGAGGGCTAGCGGGAAGCAATGAGCAGTTCTTC CASSLNPRGLAGSNEQFF
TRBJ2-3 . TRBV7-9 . TGTGCCAGCAGCTCAGGGGGACTATCGGCAGATACGCAGTATTTT CASSSGGLSADTQYF
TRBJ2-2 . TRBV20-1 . TGCAGTGCTCCACCCGGGGAGCTGTTTTTT CSAPPGELFF
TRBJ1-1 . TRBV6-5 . TGTGCCAGCAGTAGGGGGATGAACACTGAAGCTTTCTTT CASSRGMNTEAFF
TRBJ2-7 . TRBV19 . TGTGCCAGTAGCGCCGCCGTGGTTCAACACTACGAGCAGTACTTC CASSAAVVQHYEQYF
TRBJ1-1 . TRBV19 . TGTGCCAGTAGTATAGTTGAGGGGTTGGACACTGAAGCTTTCTTT CASSIVEGLDTEAFF
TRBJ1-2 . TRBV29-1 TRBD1 TGCAGCGTTGAAGATGGGGACAGGGTGTATGGCTACACCTTC CSVEDGDRVYGYTF
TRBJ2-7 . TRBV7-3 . TGTGCCAGCAGTTCGGGACACCCATACTACGAGCAGTACTTC CASSSGHPYYEQYF
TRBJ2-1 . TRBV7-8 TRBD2 TGTGCCAGCAGCAAGTACACTAGCGGGGTTTACAATGAGCAGTTCTTC CASSKYTSGVYNEQFF
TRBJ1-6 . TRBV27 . TGTGCCAGCAGTCCGAAACAGGGCTCCTATAATTCACCCCTCCACTTT CASSPKQGSYNSPLHF
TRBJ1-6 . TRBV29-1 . TGCAGCGTTCATGCAGGGAGAAATTCTCCCCTCCACTTT CSVHAGRNSPLHF
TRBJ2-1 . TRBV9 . TGTGCCAGCAGCCCGCGGACCAGCGCGAGCAATGAGCAGTTCTTC CASSPRTSASNEQFF
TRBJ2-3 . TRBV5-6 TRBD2 TGTGCCAGCAGCGGAGGACTAGCGGGAGATACGCAGTATTTT CASSGGLAGDTQYF
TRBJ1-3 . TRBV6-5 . TGTGCCAGCAGGGACGGTCCCCCTGGAAACACCATATATTTT CASRDGPPGNTIYF
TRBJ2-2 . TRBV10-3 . TGTGCCATCAGTGAGGGTGGAGGGGCCGGGGAGCTGTTTTTT CAISEGGGAGELFF
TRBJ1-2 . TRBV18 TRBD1 TGTGCCAGCTCACCTTCGGGACAGGGGTTCGGTGGCTACACCTTC CASSPSGQGFGGYTF
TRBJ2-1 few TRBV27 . TGTGCCAGCCCAGAATTCATGCGGAGACCGGGATCAACCTCCCGCAATGAGCAGTTCTTC CASPEFMRRPGSTSRNEQFF
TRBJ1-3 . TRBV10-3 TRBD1 TGTGCCATCAGATGGGACAGGGAGTCTGGAAACACCATATATTTT CAIRWDRESGNTIYF
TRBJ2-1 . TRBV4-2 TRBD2 TGTGCCAGCAGCCAAGTTGATAACGGGGGGGCCGCGTTCTTC CASSQVDNGGAAFF
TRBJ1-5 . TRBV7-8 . TGTGCCAGCAGCTTAGGGACCCCCGGGGGGCTCAGTGAACAGCCCCAGCATTTT CASSLGTPGGLSEQPQHF
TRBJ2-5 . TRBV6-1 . TGTGCCAGCAGTGAACCCGCAGGGCCCCAAGAGACCCAGTACTTC CASSEPAGPQETQYF
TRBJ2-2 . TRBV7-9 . TGTGCCAGCAGCTTAGAAGCTGGACTCTACACCGGGGAGCTGTTTTTT CASSLEAGLYTGELFF
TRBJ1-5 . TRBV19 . TGTGCCAGTAGTATACGGCCAGGTCAAGGCCATCAGCCCCAGCATTTT CASSIRPGQGHQPQHF
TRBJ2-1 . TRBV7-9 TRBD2 TGTGCCAGCAGCCCACGACTAGCGGGAGGGCAAAATGAGCAGTTCTTC CASSPRLAGGQNEQFF
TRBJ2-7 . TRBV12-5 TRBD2 TGTGCTAGTGGTTTGTCACCCTGGACTAGCGGGAGTTTCGAGCAGTACTTC CASGLSPWTSGSFEQYF
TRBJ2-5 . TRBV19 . TGTGCCAGTAGTATGGGGTCGTGGGAGACCCAGTACTTC CASSMGSWETQYF
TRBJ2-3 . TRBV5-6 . TGTGCCAGCAGCTTGCCGGGGGCGACAGATACGCAGTATTTT CASSLPGATDTQYF